The 9 T cell receptor beta chains presented below share a single source sample, sequenced in a study of blood T cell repertoires in COVID-19. Repertoires were generated with immunoSEQ multiplex PCR, while TCRdb's copy carries only in-frame clones and drops some. This sample has about 83,000 clones; more than 75% occur once, and the top ten carry 15% to 20%. The sequencing sample was made of peripheral blood. These receptor sequences come from a woman of 80 years or more with active or convalescent COVID-19.

The chain employs TRBV10-3 and TRBJ2-3; D is perhaps TRBD1 (5 bases). Germline V gene lookup returns CDR1 ENHRY and CDR2 SYGVKD. This CDR3 has 14 residues. V was shortened by 3 bases and J by 8 bases, with 15 bases between the two germline ends. The CDR3 nucleotides are TGTGCCATCAGTGACAGGGAAGTTTCAGTTACGCAGTATTTT. Protein product: CAISDREVSVTQYF.

The chain is built from TRBV6-5 and TRBJ1-1; D remains unclear. Trimming left V 0 bases short and J 4 bases short, with 6 bases between. Germline CDR1 reads MNHEY; CDR2 reads SVGAGI. This CDR3 is built from 13 residues. The CDR3, as DNA: TGTGCCAGCAGTTACTCGCAGGCCACTGAAGCTTTCTTT. Its protein is CASSYSQATEAFF.

This clone was observed once. V gene TRBV4-1 combines with J gene TRBJ1-6; 8 positions match TRBD1. Germline assignment: CDR1 MGHRA and CDR2 YSYEKL. CDR3 length: 16 residues. Trimming cost V 3 bases and J 4 bases; bases outside gene matches: 5. The CDR3: CASSHPTGVYNSPLHF. CDR3 in DNA: TGCGCCAGCAGCCATCCGACAGGGGTTTATAATTCACCCCTCCACTTT.

The rearrangement joins TRBV5-5 to TRBJ1-2; weak D call: TRBD1 (5 bases). Trimming stripped 0 bases from V and 4 bases from J, with 10 bases between. The CDR3 contains 14 residues. CDR1 and CDR2 (germline): SGHKS, YYEKEE (reference sequence). The CDR3 spells CASSLVTDSYGYTF. In DNA form, the CDR3 reads TGTGCCAGCAGCTTGGTAACAGACAGCTATGGCTACACCTTC.

This rearrangement joins TRBV27 to TRBJ1-5; 9 bases fit TRBD1. Germline CDR1 and CDR2: MNHEY and SMNVEV (reference sequence). This CDR3 comprises 15 residues. Trimming cost V 6 bases and J 7 bases; bases outside gene matches: 10. This CDR3 reads CASRQDRGPGQPQHF. The CDR3 nucleotides are TGTGCCAGCAGGCAGGACAGGGGTCCGGGACAGCCCCAGCATTTT.

J is TRBJ2-1 and V is TRBV4-2, with 9 bases matching TRBD2. The CDR3 is 17 amino acids. From germline, CDR1 is LGHNA and CDR2 YNFKEQ. The trim removed 0 bases at V and 7 bases at J, leaving 10 bases unmatched. The CDR3 loop is CASSQDEGGGARNEQFF. CDR3 DNA: TGTGCCAGCAGCCAAGATGAGGGCGGGGGGGCACGGAATGAGCAGTTCTTC.

The chain combines TRBV28 with TRBJ1-5; D not certain. CDR1 and CDR2 from the germline V gene are MDHEN and SYDVKM. Trimming removed 11 bases at V and 1 base at J, with 18 bases between. This CDR3 has 15 amino acids. The CDR3 loop reads CAAMAGLGSNQPQHF. The DNA of the CDR3 is TGTGCCGCCATGGCGGGCCTTGGGAGCAATCAGCCCCAGCATTTT.

The CDR3 DNA reads TGTGCCTGGAGTGCCGGGACTAGCGGGGGGGTATCCTACAATGAGCAGTTCTTC. The encoded protein is CAWSAGTSGGVSYNEQFF. The V gene is TRBV30, the J gene TRBJ2-1, with 16 bases matching TRBD2. CDR1 is GTSNPN and CDR2 is SVGIG in the germline V gene (reference sequence). V was pared by 1 base and J by 1 base, with 4 bases of the junction left unmatched. The CDR3 is 18 residues long.

V gene TRBV14 combines with J gene TRBJ2-7; 7 nucleotides match TRBD2. This CDR3 has 15 residues. V was pared by 5 bases and J by 1 base, with 8 bases of the junction left unmatched. CDR1 SGHDN and CDR2 FVKESK come from the germline V gene. The CDR3, as DNA: TGTGCCAGCAGCTATTCTCAGGGAGGGTCCTACGAGCAGTACTTC. It encodes CASSYSQGGSYEQYF.